This TCR beta chain was observed in a study of blood T cells in healthy people across ages. Primed by a sample-barcoded 5' primer and a J-beta primer mix, a second PCR proceeded for about 6 to 12 cycles. TCRdb processed the 5' RACE reads anew with MiXCR; each CDR3 protein has one entry. The sample holds fewer than 950,000 distinct CDR3 sequences, 53% seen once. This sequence was found in an older man in good health. Sequenced sample: blood.

CDR3 nucleotides: TGTGCCAGCAGCCCGTTGGGGCAGCACAGCACAGATACGCAGTATTTT. Residues: CASSPLGQHSTDTQYF. The chain links TRBV4-2 to TRBJ2-3, with D perhaps TRBD1 (5 bases). The germline CDR1 and CDR2 sequences are LGHNA and YNFKEQ. The CDR3 is 16 amino acids. V lost 4 bases and J lost 0, with 14 bases in between.